The 7 T cell receptor beta chains below all came from one sample that was sequenced in a study of vaccination effects on CD4 cells after COVID-19. Sequenced by immunoSEQ multiplex PCR; TCRdb stores in-frame clones only, minus some. The repertoire holds about 45,000 clones, with around 70% as singletons. The antigens of these receptors remain unknown. Antigen-specific CD4+ T cells expanded by the ViraFEST assay with viral peptide pools were then sequenced. After roughly 9 days in culture, the CD4+ T cells were isolated. The infection with SARS-CoV-2 (confirmed by PCR) occurred in this person between March and December 2020. The sequenced sample was CD4+ T cells from PBMCs cultured with a peptide pool, obtained before COVID-19 vaccination. The source of these receptors is a human donor who had a prior SARS-CoV-2 infection.

This clone was picked up a small number of times. V is TRBV6-2 or TRBV6-3 and J is TRBJ2-3; D is ambiguous. Germline V gene data show CDR1 as MNHEY and CDR2 as SVGEGT. V shed 0 bases and J shed 1 base, with 14 bases lying between them. This CDR3 contains 17 residues. CDR3 protein: CASSYSKARMGTDTQYF. The CDR3 region has the DNA TGTGCCAGCAGTTACTCGAAGGCTAGAATGGGCACAGATACGCAGTATTTT.

The chain recombines TRBV18 with TRBJ2-2; D may be TRBD1 (5 bases). CDR1 and CDR2 from the germline V gene are KGHSH and LQKENI. The ends were cut back, 4 bases at V and 7 bases at J, with 10 bases in the middle. CDR3 length: 13 amino acids. CDR3 loop: CASSLQVRGELFF. CDR3 sequence (DNA): TGTGCCAGCTCACTACAGGTTCGCGGGGAGCTGTTTTTT.

The chain combines TRBV24-1 with TRBJ1-3; D is perhaps TRBD1 (6 bases). V was shortened by 4 bases and J by 4 bases, with 16 bases between the two germline ends. The CDR3 totals 16 residues. In germline, CDR1 is KGHDR, CDR2 SFDVKD. The CDR3 sequence is CATSEGQPGDGNTIYF. The CDR3, as DNA: TGTGCCACCAGTGAAGGACAGCCGGGCGACGGAAACACCATATATTTT.

In nucleotides, the CDR3 is TGTGCCAGTAGTACTACGACAGAACCCTATGGCTACACCTTC. It encodes CASSTTTEPYGYTF. The chain joins TRBV19 to TRBJ1-2, with D perhaps matching TRBD1 (5 bases). The CDR3 runs 14 residues. Germline loops: CDR1 LNHDA, CDR2 SQIVND (reference sequence). V shed 4 bases and J shed 4 bases, with 13 bases lying between them.

For the CDR3, the DNA is TGTGCCAGCAGCGCAGGACTAGCGGGGTACAATGAGCAGTTCTTC. Translation gives CASSAGLAGYNEQFF. This chain uses TRBV2 with TRBJ2-1, with 12 bases identical to TRBD2. Per the germline V gene, CDR1 is SNHLY and CDR2 is FYNNEI. After removal of 6 bases from V and 4 bases from J, the junction contained 4 bases not matched to a gene. The CDR3 extends over 15 amino acids.

V and J are TRBV29-1 and TRBJ1-4; D is ambiguous. The CDR3 is made up of 16 amino acids. V shed 0 bases and J shed 8 bases, with 19 bases lying between them. Germline CDR1 and CDR2: SQVTM and ANQGSEA. The CDR3 sequence: CSVEEAGFLGHEKLFF. CDR3 DNA sequence: TGCAGCGTTGAAGAAGCTGGGTTTTTGGGTCACGAAAAACTGTTTTTT.

The CDR3 is CASSRHWGRAGSYEQYF. The CDR3 DNA follows: TGCGCCAGCAGCCGGCACTGGGGGAGGGCCGGGTCCTACGAGCAGTACTTC. The chain combines TRBV4-3 with TRBJ2-7; 7 nucleotides match TRBD2. This CDR3 comprises 17 residues. The junction had 13 bases not matched to a gene; V was cut back by 4 bases and J by 1 base. Germline V gene sequence: CDR1 LGHNA, CDR2 YSLEER.